This paragraph reports one TCR beta chain. The specificity of this receptor is unknown. No base-level quality is on record; no much larger clone is a single base apart. The data were taken from a study of blood T cell repertoires in COVID-19 (dated by TCRdb to the early 2020s). Study-level background: Samples covering the acute and convalescent phases of COVID-19 were provided by collaborators in the United States, Italy and Spain. Where available, HLA class I and class II types were obtained from metadata supplied by the sample provider rather than from assay-based typing. Samples were obtained from the ongoing ImmuneRACE study (first 160 participants) and from 1,254 subjects provided by 6 global collaborators. The repertoires were made available in a free public database intended to serve as a resource for research on the immune response to SARS-CoV-2. Nearly every sample came with metadata listing a de-identified subject ID, COVID-19 status, age in years and sex. The dataset comprised deeply sampled blood TCRbeta repertoires from subjects exposed to, actively infected with, or recovered from COVID-19. The prospective study material was composed of cDNA or gDNA derived from T cells, B-cell-depleted T cells, or PBMCs.

The immunoSEQ Assay, a bias-controlled multiplex PCR, was used to amplify TCRbeta CDR3 regions from genomic DNA. The original pipeline was this. Within the assay, amplification of reference gene primers was used to estimate how many nucleated cells each sample contained. To quantify the absolute abundance of each unique TCRbeta CDR3 rearrangement, sequence reads were collapsed and filtered. For each sample, productive Simpson clonality was calculated by taking the square root of Simpson's diversity index across productive rearrangements. This immuneACCESS table, as held by TCRdb, lists in-frame sequences with V and J called but not all clones. Of the missing ones, under half trace to an unresolved V gene in checked studies; the others have no known cause. Clone size and V and J calls were adopted from that table, with D and trimming inferred from the DNA. The sample table shows some 450,000 clones, and 70% to 90% are seen once. The top ten clonotypes cover over 9.5% of the sample.

One collaborating source in Seattle enrolled patients while the patients were actively infected and followed the patients over time throughout the course of disease. Whole blood was collected in K2EDTA tubes by collaborating institutions according to the institutions' own protocols. For TCRbeta analysis, collaborators shipped samples in one of three forms: frozen whole blood, isolated PBMCs, or DNA extracted from either of those sample types. On the study overall, not on this receptor specifically: The quantity of clinical and demographic metadata differed by source and by participant and was supplied without curation.

This receptor was taken from a woman aged 45-65 years with COVID-19, enrolled during active disease. The sample comprised peripheral blood.

The nucleotide sequence reads as follows: TGTGCCAGCAGCTCGTCCGGGAGGAACACTGAAGCTTTCTTT. The encoded protein is CASSSSGRNTEAFF. The chain joins TRBV11-3 to TRBJ1-1; no D segment can be confidently identified. Deletion took 4 bases off V and 1 base off J, with a span of 10 bases between the germline ends. From the cysteine through the phenylalanine, the CDR3 covers 14 amino acids. Just the 42-base CDR3 DNA is kept, in frame starting at base 1. Via the germline V gene, CDR1 is SGHNT and CDR2 YENEEA. The variable domain in full, with residues beyond the CDR3 obtained from the reference TRBV11-3 and TRBJ1-1 genes, is EAGVVQSPRYKIIEKKQPVAFWCNPISGHNTLYWYLQNLGQGPELLIRYENEEAVDDSQLPKDRFSAERLKGVDSTLKIQPAELGDSAVYLCASSSSGRNTEAFFGQGTRLTVV.